The clone carrying this T cell receptor (beta chain) occurred many times. Its matching antigen is unknown. Using RNA template, CDR3s of TCR alpha and beta were amplified with iRepertoire arm-PCR. MiXCR, applied by TCRdb to the multiplex PCR reads, yields one record per CDR3 protein. The sample consists of around 390,000 distinct CDR3 sequences, more than 35% of them appearing once. This specimen comes from a study of glioma-infiltrating T cells. Study results and limitations: CDR3 overlap between tissue and blood was very small. Shared blood CDR3 signature motifs marked patients with low tissue-blood divergence.

CDR3 length: 17 residues. Germline V gives CDR1 LGHNA, CDR2 YSLEER. V was shortened by 0 bases and J by 2 bases, with 14 bases between the two germline ends. The chain links TRBV4-3 to TRBJ2-1; possibly TRBD2 for D (5 bases). The sequenced material came from glioma tissue, nonneoplastic brain tissue, or PBMCs (not recorded which). The receptor's source is a human donor with low-grade glioma or glioblastoma, undergoing nonglioma brain surgery, or in good health (not recorded which). Here the CDR3 reads CASSQDLASGAYNEQFF. Written as DNA, the CDR3 is TGCGCCAGCAGCCAAGACCTTGCGAGCGGAGCCTACAATGAGCAGTTCTTC.